Listed below are T cell receptor beta chains from one sample, sequenced in a study of cytomegalovirus exposure and HLA in healthy donors. Measured with immunoSEQ multiplex PCR; TCRdb has only the in-frame clones, and not every one. The sample shows about 170,000 clones, around 85% of them seen only once. The sequencing sample was made of PBMCs. Receptors originate from a boy aged 2-15 years in good health and CMV-seronegative. Both conserved end residues are part of each CDR3. A D gene is named only where the DNA matches it firmly. Some rows mark clone size as missing; the rest say once, few, many or name a class of expanded clone.

J gene | D gene | clone size | V gene | CDR3 protein | CDR3 DNA
TRBJ2-3 | TRBD2 | - | TRBV7-3 | CASSTWTSGGLDTQYF | TGTGCCAGCAGCACTTGGACTAGCGGAGGATTAGATACGCAGTATTTT
TRBJ1-5 | - | - | TRBV27 | CASSLLAGGNQPQHF | TGTGCCAGCAGTTTATTGGCCGGGGGCAATCAGCCCCAGCATTTT
TRBJ1-1 | TRBD1 | once | TRBV5-5 | CASSNTGGGSWGAFF | TGTGCCAGCAGCAATACAGGGGGGGGGTCCTGGGGAGCTTTCTTT
TRBJ2-2 | TRBD2 | - | TRBV6-1 | CASSETGGTGELFF | TGTGCCAGCAGTGAAACCGGGGGGACCGGGGAGCTGTTTTTT
TRBJ2-5 | TRBD1 | - | TRBV30 | CAWSPRDRGFETQYF | TGTGCCTGGAGCCCTAGGGACAGGGGGTTTGAGACCCAGTACTTC
TRBJ2-7 | TRBD2 | - | TRBV6-1 | CASSVSGRVYEQYF | TGTGCCAGCAGTGTAAGCGGGAGGGTCTACGAGCAGTACTTC
TRBJ2-3 | - | - | TRBV5-1 | CASQAASVTDTQYF | TGCGCCAGCCAGGCAGCTAGCGTGACAGATACGCAGTATTTT
TRBJ2-2 | - | - | TRBV19 | CASSIVRAGELFF | TGTGCCAGTAGTATAGTCAGGGCAGGGGAGCTGTTTTTT
TRBJ2-7 | TRBD2 | - | TRBV19 | CASSGPGTSGSQRAGEQYF | TGTGCCAGTAGTGGACCCGGGACTAGCGGATCTCAAAGGGCGGGCGAGCAGTACTTC
TRBJ1-2 | TRBD1 | - | TRBV9 | CASGGGGYGYTF | TGTGCCAGCGGAGGGGGCGGCTATGGCTACACCTTC
TRBJ1-4 | - | - | TRBV4-1 | CASTSTVPGEKLFF | TGCGCCAGCACTTCGACAGTCCCGGGTGAAAAACTGTTTTTT
TRBJ2-5 | TRBD2 | - | TRBV9 | CASSVVGTSLETQYF | TGTGCCAGCAGCGTAGTAGGGACTAGTTTAGAGACCCAGTACTTC
TRBJ2-1 | - | once | TRBV20-1 | CSARGEEQFF | TGCAGTGCTAGAGGTGAGGAGCAGTTCTTC
TRBJ2-1 | - | - | TRBV5-4 | CASSRGDSSNNEQFF | TGTGCCAGCAGCCGAGGGGACTCCTCGAACAATGAGCAGTTCTTC